The T cell receptor beta chain described here comes from a study of T-cell reconstitution after alpha-beta-depleted transplantation in children. Findings of the study overall: Alpha-beta T cells present about two months after transplant were reported to originate from several hundred expanded graft clones. Several patients had high TCRbeta diversity at day 60; it came from surviving recipient T cells and thymic progenitors. It was newly produced T cells that mostly accounted for T-cell counts and diversity one year after transplant.

The CDR3 covers 14 residues. The V gene lost 3 bases and the J gene lost 3 bases, with 9 bases spanning the gap. CDR1 GTSNPN and CDR2 SVGIG come from the germline V gene (reference sequence). This clonotype was recorded many times. Antigen unknown. A TCRbeta library incorporating unique molecular identifiers was prepared. TCRdb re-derived calls from the PCR reads in MiXCR, one entry per CDR3 protein. The sample shows about 110,000 distinct CDR3 sequences, 9% to 12% of them seen only once. This sequence originates from a boy younger than 10 with acute lymphoblastic leukemia, due to receive a stem cell transplant. The sample here was PBMCs, taken before TCRalphabeta/CD19-depleted stem cell transplant. The rearrangement uses TRBV30 and TRBJ1-6; D unclear. The CDR3 DNA reads as TGTGCCTGGAGCCCTGTCGGCTATAATTCACCCCTCCACTTT. It is translated as CAWSPVGYNSPLHF.